This T cell receptor (beta chain) was obtained from a study of cytomegalovirus exposure and HLA in healthy donors. V was clipped by 7 bases and J by 7 bases, with 13 bases between them. The CDR3 contains 13 residues. The germline gives CDR1 SNHLY, CDR2 FYNNEI. The PCR employed 60 Vbeta primers together with 13 Jbeta primers. Clones were sequenced by immunoSEQ multiplex PCR, and TCRdb holds only the in-frame ones, with some missing. The sample lists around 74,000 clones, approximately 80% occurring once. The source material was PBMCs. The receptor comes from a man between 40 and 49 years old in good health and CMV-seronegative. The chain is built from TRBV2 and TRBJ2-2; D gene uncertain. CDR3 region: CASIEELVGELFF. The CDR3 coding sequence is TGTGCCAGCATTGAGGAGTTAGTCGGGGAGCTGTTTTTT.